The clone carrying this T cell receptor (beta chain) was seen more than once but under ten times. What it binds is not known. The sample comes from a study of T cell responses to AZD1222 COVID-19 vaccine. Whole-study results and caveats: The study identified only five or six AZD1222 recipients as seropositive at baseline. The study found vaccine-associated CD4 TCRs spanning spike, dominant at 160-218 and 743-854. Sampling captured repertoires only after the peak T cell response. White British people made up most donors, females outnumbered males, and clonal diversity was possibly underestimated.

The assay was immunoSEQ multiplex PCR, and TCRdb's table has in-frame clones only and misses some. The sample has roughly 140,000 clones, 70% to 90% seen once. This specimen consisted of peripheral blood, obtained 28 days after the second AZD1222 dose. This receptor was identified in an adult who received the AZD1222 COVID-19 vaccine.

This CDR3 reads CASSLYGSSGNTIYF. In nucleotides, the CDR3 is TGTGCCAGCAGCTTGTACGGGAGCTCTGGAAACACCATATATTTT. This chain joins TRBV5-6 and TRBJ1-3; no reliable D call. The CDR3 length is 15 residues. Germline V gene sequence: CDR1 SGHDT, CDR2 YYEEEE. V was pared by 1 base and J by 0 bases, with 8 bases between. Filled out from reference TRBV5-6 and TRBJ1-3, the complete variable domain reads DAGVTQSPTHLIKTRGQQVTLRCSPKSGHDTVSWYQQALGQGPQFIFQYYEEEERQRGNFPDRFSGHQFPNYSSELNVNALLLGDSALYLCASSLYGSSGNTIYFGEGSWLTVV.